This T cell receptor beta chain was captured in a study of blood T cell repertoires in COVID-19. Study as a whole: Sources were T cells, B-cell-depleted T cells, or PBMCs; the material itself was cDNA or gDNA.

Authors' data handling: Estimation of nucleated cell counts was performed using reference gene primer amplification. TCRdb's table, derived via immunoSEQ multiplex PCR, lists solely in-frame clones and lacks some. The V and J calls and clone size come from that table; D and trimming were worked out from the DNA. Seen here are about 330,000 clones, roughly 88% observed once, and the top ten hold about 5%. In germline, CDR1 is SEHNR, CDR2 FQNEAQ (reference sequence). The CDR3 consists of 14 residues. J was trimmed by 1 base and V by 7 bases; bases with no gene match: 2. Participant-given clinical history determined each cohort assignment. Symptom resolution, clearance, or two negative PCRs marked donors in Cohort 3 as recovered.

This chain joins TRBV7-9 and TRBJ2-2, with 8 bases fitting TRBD1. The receptor's source is a man aged 25-45 years who had recovered from COVID-19. The specimen was PBMCs or T cells enriched from blood (not recorded which). CDR3 loop: CASTGTGNTGELFF. The CDR3 DNA is TGTGCCAGCACCGGGACAGGGAACACCGGGGAGCTGTTTTTT.